This is a list of T cell receptor beta chains from one sample in a study of blood T cell repertoires in COVID-19. Sequencing was performed with immunoSEQ multiplex PCR; in TCRdb, only in-frame clones are kept and a portion is missing. Among approximately 220,000 clones listed, roughly four fifths were seen once. The specimen sequenced was PBMCs or T cells enriched from blood (not recorded which). Receptors were obtained from a woman aged 45-59 years who had been exposed to COVID-19. Both conserved end residues are part of each CDR3. D genes are given only for firm matches. Clone size is shown for a subset of rows, as once, few, many or a class of expanded clone.

clone size	J gene	D gene	V gene	CDR3 DNA	CDR3 protein
-	TRBJ2-2	-	TRBV4-3	TGCGCCAGCAGCCAAGATTACGGGAACACCGGGGAGCTGTTTTTT	CASSQDYGNTGELFF
-	TRBJ2-5	-	TRBV28	TGTGCCAGCTGGGCGAGACCAGAGACCCAGTACTTC	CASWARPETQYF
-	TRBJ1-1	-	TRBV24-1	TGTGCCACCAGTGATAGCAGGGTTGAAACCACTGAAGCTTTCTTT	CATSDSRVETTEAFF
-	TRBJ2-3	-	TRBV5-4	TGTGCCAGCAGCTTGGGGGCCCCTACAGATACGCAGTATTTT	CASSLGAPTDTQYF
-	TRBJ2-1	-	TRBV6-2/TRBV6-3	TGTGCCAGCAGTTACGATCCATACCCACAGGGTACGCACAATGAGCAGTTCTTC	CASSYDPYPQGTHNEQFF
-	TRBJ1-2	-	TRBV5-1	TGCGCCAGCAGCCCAAACAGAGCTAACTATGGCTACACCTTC	CASSPNRANYGYTF
-	TRBJ2-1	-	TRBV6-2/TRBV6-3	TGTGCCAGCAGTGAGTCACCCACCCCCTACAATGAGCAGTTCTTC	CASSESPTPYNEQFF
-	TRBJ1-2	-	TRBV4-3	TGCGCCAGCAGCCCCAGAGGTGACTATGGCTACACCTTC	CASSPRGDYGYTF
-	TRBJ2-1	-	TRBV5-1	TGCGCCAGCAGCTTCGGGGGTGAGCAGTTCTTC	CASSFGGEQFF
-	TRBJ1-3	-	TRBV12-3/TRBV12-4	TGTGCCAGCAGTTTAGTGCAGAACACCATATATTTT	CASSLVQNTIYF
once	TRBJ2-4	TRBD1	TRBV7-2	TGTGCCAGCAGCCAACCGGGACAGGACAAAAACATTCAGTACTTC	CASSQPGQDKNIQYF
-	TRBJ2-5	TRBD2	TRBV3-1/TRBV3-2	TGTGCCAGCAGCCAAGTGCTGGCGGGGGGGCCACGAGAGACCCAGTACTTC	CASSQVLAGGPRETQYF
-	TRBJ2-5	-	TRBV18	TGTGCCAGCTCACCGCTGGAGGCCCTCCTGGGGGAGACCCAGTACTTC	CASSPLEALLGETQYF
-	TRBJ2-1	TRBD1	TRBV7-7	TGTGCCAGCAGCTTAGCGCCGGGACAGGGGGCGTTTGAGCAGTTCTTC	CASSLAPGQGAFEQFF
-	TRBJ1-6	TRBD1	TRBV4-1	TGCGCCAGCAGCCAAGTTTCCGGGACAGGGTACGCAAAATCACCCCTCCACTTT	CASSQVSGTGYAKSPLHF
-	TRBJ2-7	TRBD1	TRBV5-1	TGCGCCAGCAGCTTAGCGACAGGGGGAGGGATCTACGAGCAGTACTTC	CASSLATGGGIYEQYF
-	TRBJ1-1	TRBD1	TRBV5-1	TGCGCCAGCAGCGAGGGACAGGTGTACACTGAAGCTTTCTTT	CASSEGQVYTEAFF
-	TRBJ1-5	TRBD1	TRBV5-5	TGTGCCAGCAGCCCCGGACAGGGGAGTCAGCCCCAGCATTTT	CASSPGQGSQPQHF
-	TRBJ1-1	-	TRBV7-2	TGTGCCAGCAGCTTCGGGGGGATGGTCTTCAGGGAAGCTTTCTTT	CASSFGGMVFREAFF
-	TRBJ1-1	-	TRBV7-9	TGTGCCAGCAGCTTACGCGGGGGCACTGAAGCTTTCTTT	CASSLRGGTEAFF
-	TRBJ1-1	-	TRBV7-2	TGTGCCAGCAGCTTAGCTCGGGGTGGCACTGAAGCTTTCTTT	CASSLARGGTEAFF
-	TRBJ1-1	TRBD1	TRBV13	TGTGCCAGCAGCCCAGACAGGGGTGGCACTGAAGCTTTCTTT	CASSPDRGGTEAFF
-	TRBJ2-5	-	TRBV12-3/TRBV12-4	TGTGCCAGCAGTCCCCTTCCCGGGGGGACCCAGTACTTC	CASSPLPGGTQYF
-	TRBJ2-7	-	TRBV5-6	TGTGCCAGCAGCTTGGACGGCGAGCAGTACTTC	CASSLDGEQYF
-	TRBJ1-1	-	TRBV11-2	TGTGCCAGCAGCCCAGCCAGAGGGGGGGACACTGAAGCTTTCTTT	CASSPARGGDTEAFF
once	TRBJ1-1	TRBD1	TRBV9	TGTGCCAGCAGCGTAGTTGGTTCAGGGGGAACTGAAGCTTTCTTT	CASSVVGSGGTEAFF
-	TRBJ2-3	TRBD2	TRBV27	TGTGCCAGCGCGGGACTAGCGGGGGCCCATCTTACGACGGGAACAGATACGCAGTATTTT	CASAGLAGAHLTTGTDTQYF
-	TRBJ2-1	TRBD1	TRBV27	TGTGCCAGCAGTTCCTTGTTGAGGGGGCGGTTTAATGAGCAGTTCTTC	CASSSLLRGRFNEQFF
-	TRBJ1-1	-	TRBV19	TGTGCCAGTAGAAGAAGGAGGGGTTGGGCGAACACTGAAGCTTTCTTT	CASRRRRGWANTEAFF
-	TRBJ2-7	-	TRBV7-8	TGTGCCAGCAGCTTAGCCCAAACAGGGTACGAGCAGTACTTC	CASSLAQTGYEQYF
-	TRBJ2-1	-	TRBV25-1	TGTGCCAGCAGTAGAGGACAGCATTTCAATGAGCAGTTCTTC	CASSRGQHFNEQFF
-	TRBJ1-2	-	TRBV13	TGTGCCAGCAGCCCACGGACAGAGACTAACTATGGCTACACCTTC	CASSPRTETNYGYTF
-	TRBJ1-4	-	TRBV5-4	TGTGCCAGCAGCTTGCGGCGCTCAGGTACTAATGAAAAACTGTTTTTT	CASSLRRSGTNEKLFF
-	TRBJ1-2	-	TRBV7-9	TGTGCCAGCAGCTTAAGTACACCTGACTATGGCTACACCTTC	CASSLSTPDYGYTF
-	TRBJ1-6	-	TRBV19	TGTGCCAGTAGTATCGACAGATCCCCTTATAATTCACCCCTCCACTTT	CASSIDRSPYNSPLHF
-	TRBJ2-3	TRBD1	TRBV5-5	TGTGCCAGCAGCCCCAGACAGGGTCAAACAGATACGCAGTATTTT	CASSPRQGQTDTQYF
once	TRBJ2-7	TRBD1	TRBV11-2	TGTGCCAGCAGCTTAGATCTAGGGGACAGGGGCTACGAGCAGTACTTC	CASSLDLGDRGYEQYF
-	TRBJ2-3	TRBD2	TRBV6-1	TGTGCCAGCAGTGGGGCTAGCGGGCGAAGCACAGATACGCAGTATTTT	CASSGASGRSTDTQYF
-	TRBJ2-5	-	TRBV11-3	TGTGCCAGCAGCTTAGGCTTGAGGCCCACGGGCCAGTACTTC	CASSLGLRPTGQYF
-	TRBJ1-5	-	TRBV9	TGTGCCAGTTCTCGGGGGGTTAATCAGCCCCAGCATTTT	CASSRGVNQPQHF